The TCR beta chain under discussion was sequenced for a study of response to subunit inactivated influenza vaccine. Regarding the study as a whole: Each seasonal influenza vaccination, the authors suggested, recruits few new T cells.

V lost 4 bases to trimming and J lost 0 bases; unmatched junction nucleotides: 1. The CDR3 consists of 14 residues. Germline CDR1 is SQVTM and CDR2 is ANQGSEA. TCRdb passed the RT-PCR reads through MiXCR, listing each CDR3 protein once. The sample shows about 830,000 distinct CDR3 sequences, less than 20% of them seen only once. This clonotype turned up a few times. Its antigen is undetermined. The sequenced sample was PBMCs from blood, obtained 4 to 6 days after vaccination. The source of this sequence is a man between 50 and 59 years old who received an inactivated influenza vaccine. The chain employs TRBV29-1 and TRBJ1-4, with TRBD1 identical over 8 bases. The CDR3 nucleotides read TGCAGCGTTGCGGACAGGGCAACTAATGAAAAACTGTTTTTT. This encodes CSVADRATNEKLFF. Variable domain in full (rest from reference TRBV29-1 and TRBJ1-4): SAVISQKPSRDICQRGTSLTIQCQVDSQVTMMFWYRQQPGQSLTLIATANQGSEATYESGFVIDKFPISRPNLTFSTLTVSNMSPEDSSIYLCSVADRATNEKLFFGSGTQLSVL.